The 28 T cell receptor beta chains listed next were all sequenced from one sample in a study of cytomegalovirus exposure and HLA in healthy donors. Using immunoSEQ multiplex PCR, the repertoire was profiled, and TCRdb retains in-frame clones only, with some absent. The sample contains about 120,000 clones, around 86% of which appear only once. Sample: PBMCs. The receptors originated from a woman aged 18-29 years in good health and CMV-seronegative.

CDR3 in DNA: TGTGCCAGCAGCTTAGAAGCCTGGGAGCGCCCTCTCTACGAGCAGTACTTC. Protein: CASSLEAWERPLYEQYF. This chain uses TRBV11-3 with TRBJ2-7, with D possibly matching TRBD2 (5 bases). The CDR3 contains 17 residues. The germline V and J ends were trimmed by 0 bases and 3 bases, with 18 bases remaining between them. Looked up from germline, CDR1 is SGHNT and CDR2 is YENEEA.

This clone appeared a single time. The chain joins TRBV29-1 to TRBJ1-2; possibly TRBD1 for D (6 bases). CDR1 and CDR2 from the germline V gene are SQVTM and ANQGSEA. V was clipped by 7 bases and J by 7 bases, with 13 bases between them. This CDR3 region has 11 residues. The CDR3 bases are TGCAGCGCATTACAGGGAACTGGCTACACCTTC. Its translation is CSALQGTGYTF.

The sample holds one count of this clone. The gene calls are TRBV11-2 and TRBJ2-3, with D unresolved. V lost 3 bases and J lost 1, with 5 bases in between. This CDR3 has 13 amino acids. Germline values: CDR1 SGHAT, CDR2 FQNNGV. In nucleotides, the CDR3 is TGTGCCAGCAGCTTTCGGGGCACAGATACGCAGTATTTT. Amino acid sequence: CASSFRGTDTQYF.

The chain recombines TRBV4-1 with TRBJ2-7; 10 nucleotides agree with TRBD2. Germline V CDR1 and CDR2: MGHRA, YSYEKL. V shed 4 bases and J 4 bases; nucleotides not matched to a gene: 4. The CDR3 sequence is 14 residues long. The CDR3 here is CASSPLAGAYEQYF. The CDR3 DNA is TGCGCCAGCAGCCCTCTAGCGGGAGCGTACGAGCAGTACTTC.

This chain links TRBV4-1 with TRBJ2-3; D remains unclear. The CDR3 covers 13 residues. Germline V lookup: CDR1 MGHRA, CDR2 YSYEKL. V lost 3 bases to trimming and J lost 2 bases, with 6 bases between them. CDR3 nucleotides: TGCGCCAGCAGCCAGTTACTCACAGATACGCAGTATTTT. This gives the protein CASSQLLTDTQYF.

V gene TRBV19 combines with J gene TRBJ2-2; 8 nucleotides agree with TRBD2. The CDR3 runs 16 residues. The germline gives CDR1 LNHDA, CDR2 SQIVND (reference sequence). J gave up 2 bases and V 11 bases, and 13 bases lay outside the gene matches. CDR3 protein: CASLGLAGRNTGELFF. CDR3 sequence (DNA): TGTGCCTCGCTAGGACTAGCTGGTCGAAACACCGGGGAGCTGTTTTTT.

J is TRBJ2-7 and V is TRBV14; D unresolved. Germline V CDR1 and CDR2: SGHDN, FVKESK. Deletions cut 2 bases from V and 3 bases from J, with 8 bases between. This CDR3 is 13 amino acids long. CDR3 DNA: TGTGCCAGCAGCCAATTCCGGTACTACGAGCAGTACTTC. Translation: CASSQFRYYEQYF.

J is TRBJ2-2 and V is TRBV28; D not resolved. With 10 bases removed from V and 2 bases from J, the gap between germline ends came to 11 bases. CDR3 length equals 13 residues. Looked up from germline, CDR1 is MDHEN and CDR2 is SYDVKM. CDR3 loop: CATVRSNTGELFF. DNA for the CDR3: TGTGCCACGGTCCGCTCTAACACCGGGGAGCTGTTTTTT.

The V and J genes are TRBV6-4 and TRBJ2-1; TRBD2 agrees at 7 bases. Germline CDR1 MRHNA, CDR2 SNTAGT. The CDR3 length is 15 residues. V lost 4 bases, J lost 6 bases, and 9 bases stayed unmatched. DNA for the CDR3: TGTGCCAGCAGTGTGGCTGCGGGAGAGGGCAATGAGCAGTTCTTC. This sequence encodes CASSVAAGEGNEQFF.

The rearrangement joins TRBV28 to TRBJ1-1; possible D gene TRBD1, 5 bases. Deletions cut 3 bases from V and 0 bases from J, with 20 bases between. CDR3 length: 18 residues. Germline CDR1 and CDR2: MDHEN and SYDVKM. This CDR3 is CASSLEGWGGIMNTEAFF. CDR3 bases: TGTGCCAGCAGTTTGGAGGGCTGGGGGGGGATTATGAACACTGAAGCTTTCTTT.

The CDR3 nucleotides are TGTGCCAGTAGTAAGGGGCAGGCCTATTCTGGAAACACCATATATTTT. Its protein is CASSKGQAYSGNTIYF. The V and J genes are TRBV19 and TRBJ1-3, with D possibly matching TRBD1 (5 bases). CDR3 length: 16 amino acids. Looked up from germline, CDR1 is LNHDA and CDR2 is SQIVND (reference sequence). V was clipped by 4 bases and J by 1 base, with 14 bases between them.

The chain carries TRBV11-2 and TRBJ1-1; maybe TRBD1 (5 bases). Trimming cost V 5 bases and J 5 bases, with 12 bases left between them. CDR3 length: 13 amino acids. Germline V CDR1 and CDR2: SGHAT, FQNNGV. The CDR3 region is CASSPLGGTEAFF. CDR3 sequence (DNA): TGTGCCAGCAGCCCCCTGGGGGGGACTGAAGCTTTCTTT. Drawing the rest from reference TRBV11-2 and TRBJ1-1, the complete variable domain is EAGVAQSPRYKIIEKRQSVAFWCNPISGHATLYWYQQILGQGPKLLIQFQNNGVVDDSQLPKDRFSAERLKGVDSTLKIQPAKLEDSAVYLCASSPLGGTEAFFGQGTRLTVV.

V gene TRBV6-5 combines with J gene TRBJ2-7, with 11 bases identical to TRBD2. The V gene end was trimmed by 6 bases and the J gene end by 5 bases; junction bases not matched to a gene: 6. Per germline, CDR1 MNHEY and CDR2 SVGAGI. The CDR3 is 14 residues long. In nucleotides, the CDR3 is TGTGCCAGCAGACGGACTAGCGGGCTCAACGAGCAGTACTTC. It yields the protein CASRRTSGLNEQYF.

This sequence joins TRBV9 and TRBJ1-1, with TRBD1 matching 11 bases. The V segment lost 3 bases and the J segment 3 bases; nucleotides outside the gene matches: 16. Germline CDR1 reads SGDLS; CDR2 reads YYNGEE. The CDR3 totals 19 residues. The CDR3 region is CASSARRPGQGEGDTEAFF. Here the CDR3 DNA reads TGTGCCAGCAGCGCCCGAAGACCGGGACAGGGGGAGGGGGACACTGAAGCTTTCTTT. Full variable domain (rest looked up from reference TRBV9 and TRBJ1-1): DSGVTQTPKHLITATGQRVTLRCSPRSGDLSVYWYQQSLDQGLQFLIQYYNGEERAKGNILERFSAQQFPDLHSELNLSSLELGDSALYFCASSARRPGQGEGDTEAFFGQGTRLTVV.

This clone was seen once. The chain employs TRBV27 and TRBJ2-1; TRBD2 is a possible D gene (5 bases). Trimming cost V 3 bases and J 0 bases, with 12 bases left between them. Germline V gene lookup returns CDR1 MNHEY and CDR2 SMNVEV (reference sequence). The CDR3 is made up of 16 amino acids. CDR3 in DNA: TGTGCCAGCAGTTTCAGTTATACTAGCTCCTACAATGAGCAGTTCTTC. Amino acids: CASSFSYTSSYNEQFF.

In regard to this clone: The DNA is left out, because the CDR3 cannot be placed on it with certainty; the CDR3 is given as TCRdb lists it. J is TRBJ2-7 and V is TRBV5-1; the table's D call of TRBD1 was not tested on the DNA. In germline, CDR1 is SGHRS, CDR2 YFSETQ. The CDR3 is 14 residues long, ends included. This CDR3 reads CASSWGPGIQGKYF.

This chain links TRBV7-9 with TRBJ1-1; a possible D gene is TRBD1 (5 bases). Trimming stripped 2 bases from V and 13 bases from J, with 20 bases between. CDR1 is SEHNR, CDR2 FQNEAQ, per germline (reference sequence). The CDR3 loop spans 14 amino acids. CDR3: CASSLKLRATRVFF. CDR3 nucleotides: TGTGCCAGCAGCTTAAAACTCAGGGCTACCCGGGTTTTCTTT.

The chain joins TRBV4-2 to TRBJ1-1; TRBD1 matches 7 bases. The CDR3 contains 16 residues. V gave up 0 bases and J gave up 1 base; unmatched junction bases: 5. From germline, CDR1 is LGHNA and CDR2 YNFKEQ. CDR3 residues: CASSQERTGWNTEAFF. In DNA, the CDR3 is TGTGCCAGCAGCCAAGAGCGGACAGGATGGAACACTGAAGCTTTCTTT.

CDR3 loop: CASRREALAGDGEQFF. CDR3 nucleotide sequence: TGTGCCAGCAGAAGGGAGGCACTAGCGGGGGACGGTGAGCAGTTCTTC. V gene TRBV5-4 combines with J gene TRBJ2-1, with 11 bases that match TRBD2. This CDR3 region has 16 residues. The germline gives CDR1 SGHNT, CDR2 YYREEE (reference sequence). With V trimmed by 5 bases and J by 9 bases, 13 bases remained unmatched.

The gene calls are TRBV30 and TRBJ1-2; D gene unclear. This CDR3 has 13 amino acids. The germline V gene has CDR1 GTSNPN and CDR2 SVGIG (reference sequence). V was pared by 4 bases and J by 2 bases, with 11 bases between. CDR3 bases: TGTGCCTGGAAGAAGGAGTTGAACTATGGCTACACCTTC. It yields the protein CAWKKELNYGYTF. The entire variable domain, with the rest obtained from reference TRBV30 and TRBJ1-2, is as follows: SQTIHQWPATLVQPVGSPLSLECTVEGTSNPNLYWYRQAAGRGLQLLFYSVGIGQISSEVPQNLSASRPQDRQFILSSKKLLLSDSGFYLCAWKKELNYGYTFGSGTRLTVV.

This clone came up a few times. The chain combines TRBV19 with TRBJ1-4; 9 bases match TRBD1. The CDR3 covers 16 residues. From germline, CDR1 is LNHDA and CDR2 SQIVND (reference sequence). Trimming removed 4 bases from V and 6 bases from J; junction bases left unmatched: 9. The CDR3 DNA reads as TGTGCCAGTAGTACACTTCCGGGACAGGGAGATGAAAAACTGTTTTTT. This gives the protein CASSTLPGQGDEKLFF.

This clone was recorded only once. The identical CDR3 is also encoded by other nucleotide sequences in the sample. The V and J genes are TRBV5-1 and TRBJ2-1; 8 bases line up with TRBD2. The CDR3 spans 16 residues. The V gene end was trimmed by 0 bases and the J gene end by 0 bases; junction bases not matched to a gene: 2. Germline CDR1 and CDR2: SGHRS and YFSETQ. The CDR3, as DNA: TGCGCCAGCAGCTTGGCGAGCGGGAGCTCCTACAATGAGCAGTTCTTC. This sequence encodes CASSLASGSSYNEQFF.

The CDR3 loop is CASSPGQWNTIYF. In DNA, the CDR3 is TGTGCCAGCTCACCCGGACAGTGGAACACCATATATTTT. The chain joins TRBV18 to TRBJ1-3; D is possibly TRBD1 (6 bases). From germline, CDR1 is KGHSH and CDR2 LQKENI. The CDR3 is 13 residues long. V was trimmed by 3 bases and J by 7 bases, leaving 10 bases between them.

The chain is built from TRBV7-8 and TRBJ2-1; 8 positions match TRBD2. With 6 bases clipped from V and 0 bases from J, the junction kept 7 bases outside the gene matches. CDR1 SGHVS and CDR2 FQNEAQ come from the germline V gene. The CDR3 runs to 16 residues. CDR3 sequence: CASSPLAGSSYNEQFF. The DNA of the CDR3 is TGTGCCAGCAGTCCATTAGCGGGAAGCTCCTACAATGAGCAGTTCTTC.

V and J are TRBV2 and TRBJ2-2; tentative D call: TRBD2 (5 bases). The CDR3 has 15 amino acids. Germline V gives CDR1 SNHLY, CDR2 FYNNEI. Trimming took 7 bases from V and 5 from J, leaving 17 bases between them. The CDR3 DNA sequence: TGTGCCAGCACTCTCGCGAGCGGAGTTACCGGGGAGCTGTTTTTT. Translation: CASTLASGVTGELFF.

DNA of the CDR3: TGTGCCAGCAGCTTCTCTGTTGAGCAGTTCTTC. The encoded protein is CASSFSVEQFF. V usage is TRBV7-9 and J usage is TRBJ2-1; D not certain. The CDR3 runs 11 residues. Germline loops: CDR1 SEHNR, CDR2 FQNEAQ (reference sequence). V gave up 3 bases and J gave up 9 bases, with 6 bases separating them.

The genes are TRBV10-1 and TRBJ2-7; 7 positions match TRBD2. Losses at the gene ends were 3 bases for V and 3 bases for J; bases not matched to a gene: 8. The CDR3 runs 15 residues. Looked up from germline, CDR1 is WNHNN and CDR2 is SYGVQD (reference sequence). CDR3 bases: TGCGCCAGCAGTGAAGGAGCGGGAAGGTTCTACGAGCAGTACTTC. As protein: CASSEGAGRFYEQYF.

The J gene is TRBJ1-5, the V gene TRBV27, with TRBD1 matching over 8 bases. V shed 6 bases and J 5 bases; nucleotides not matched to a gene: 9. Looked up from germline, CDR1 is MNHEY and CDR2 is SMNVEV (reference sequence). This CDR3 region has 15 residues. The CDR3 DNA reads TGTGCCAGCAGCCCTGACAGGGGTGGGGATCAGCCCCAGCATTTT. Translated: CASSPDRGGDQPQHF.